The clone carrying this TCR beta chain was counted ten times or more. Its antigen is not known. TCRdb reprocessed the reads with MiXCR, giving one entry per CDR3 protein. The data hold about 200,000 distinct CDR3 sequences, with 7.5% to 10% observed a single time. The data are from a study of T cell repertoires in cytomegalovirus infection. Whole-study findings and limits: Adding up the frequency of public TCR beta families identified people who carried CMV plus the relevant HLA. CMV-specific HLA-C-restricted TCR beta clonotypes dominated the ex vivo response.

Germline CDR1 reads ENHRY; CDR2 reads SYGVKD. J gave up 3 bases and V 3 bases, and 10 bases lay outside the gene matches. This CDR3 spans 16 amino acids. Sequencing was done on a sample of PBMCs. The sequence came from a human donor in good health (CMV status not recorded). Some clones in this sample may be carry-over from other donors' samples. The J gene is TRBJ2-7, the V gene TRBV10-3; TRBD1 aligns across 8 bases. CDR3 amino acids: CAISETSQGAVYEQYF. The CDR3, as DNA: TGTGCCATCAGTGAAACATCCCAGGGGGCGGTCTACGAGCAGTACTTC.